These T cell receptor beta chains were read from a single sample in a study of blood T cell repertoires in COVID-19. Profiling relied on immunoSEQ multiplex PCR, and the TCRdb table lists in-frame clones only, not all of them. The sample has approximately 30,000 clones; 89% are singletons. Sequenced: peripheral blood. These receptors were taken from a woman aged 40 to 50 with active or convalescent COVID-19. Each CDR3 is given with its conserved first and last residue. A D gene is named only where the DNA matches it firmly. Rows may omit the clone size; those that give it use once, few, many or a size class.

NA,TRBJ2-5,14,TRBV6-5,NA,TGTGCCAGCAGTTACTCACAGCACCAAGAGACCCAGTACTTC,CASSYSQHQETQYF
NA,TRBJ1-6,13,TRBV19,NA,TGTGCCAGTAGTATACAGGGGAATTCACCCCTCCACTTT,CASSIQGNSPLHF
once,TRBJ2-3,15,TRBV7-2,TRBD1,TGTGCCAGCAGCTTAAGGGGACAGACGACAGATACGCAGTATTTT,CASSLRGQTTDTQYF
NA,TRBJ1-2,16,TRBV6-5,NA,TGTGCCAGCAGTTACACGAAACAGGGATGGAACTATGGCTACACCTTC,CASSYTKQGWNYGYTF
NA,TRBJ1-2,13,TRBV30,NA,TGTGCCTGGAGTGTAGCGGCAGCAAGTGGCTACACCTTC,CAWSVAAASGYTF
NA,TRBJ2-2,15,TRBV14,NA,TGTGCCAGCAGCCTTTACGGGGGGAACACCGGGGAGCTGTTTTTT,CASSLYGGNTGELFF
NA,TRBJ1-5,18,TRBV4-1,NA,TGCGCCAGCAGCCAAAACGAGGGAACGGCTAAACCCAATCAGCCCCAGCATTTT,CASSQNEGTAKPNQPQHF
NA,TRBJ2-1,15,TRBV29-1,TRBD2,TGCAGCGTTCATCAGGGACTAGCGGGAGGGCCATCGTCGTTCTTC,CSVHQGLAGGPSSFF
once,TRBJ2-5,16,TRBV7-8,TRBD1,TGTGCCAGCAGCTTAAGGCCAGGGGGCACACAAGAGACCCAGTACTTC,CASSLRPGGTQETQYF
NA,TRBJ1-2,15,TRBV11-2,NA,TGTGCCAGCAGCTTAGAAGCAGGGAGGACCTATGGCTACACCTTC,CASSLEAGRTYGYTF
NA,TRBJ2-3,16,TRBV10-1,TRBD2,TGCGCCAGCAGCGACCTGACTAGCGGGGCGGCAGATACGCAGTATTTT,CASSDLTSGAADTQYF
NA,TRBJ2-1,13,TRBV3-1/TRBV3-2,NA,TGTGCCAGCAGCCAATGGCCTAGCGATGAGCAGTTCTTC,CASSQWPSDEQFF
NA,TRBJ2-3,16,TRBV30,TRBD2,TGTGCCTGGAGTCCCAAGACTAGCGGGGGGGCAGATACGCAGTATTTT,CAWSPKTSGGADTQYF
NA,TRBJ1-1,16,TRBV5-1,TRBD1,TGCGCCAGCAGCTGGGGAGACAGGGGATTGAACACTGAAGCTTTCTTT,CASSWGDRGLNTEAFF
NA,TRBJ1-5,13,TRBV28,TRBD1,TGTGCCAGCGGGACAGCACTCAATCAGCCCCAGCATTTT,CASGTALNQPQHF
NA,TRBJ1-5,16,TRBV7-9,TRBD1,TGTGCCAGCGCGGACTCGGACAGGAACCAGGATCAGCCCCAGCATTTT,CASADSDRNQDQPQHF
NA,TRBJ1-1,13,TRBV7-9,TRBD1,TGTGCCAGCAGCTTAACAGGGGTGACTGAAGCTTTCTTT,CASSLTGVTEAFF
NA,TRBJ2-7,15,TRBV19,TRBD1,TGTGCCACCTCAACTCAAAGACAGGGGAAATACGAGCAGTACTTC,CATSTQRQGKYEQYF
NA,TRBJ2-7,13,TRBV25-1,NA,TGTGCCAGCAGTGCACAGGGTTTTAACGAGCAGTACTTC,CASSAQGFNEQYF
NA,TRBJ1-1,14,TRBV5-1,NA,TGCGCCAGCAGCTCAAGACGGGGGAACACTGAAGCTTTCTTT,CASSSRRGNTEAFF
NA,TRBJ1-5,13,TRBV19,NA,TGTGCCAGTACCATGAGGACATCTCAGCCCCAGCATTTT,CASTMRTSQPQHF
NA,TRBJ1-2,16,TRBV6-6,TRBD1,TGTGCCAGCAGTTACTCCCTGGGGACAGCGTTCTATGGCTACACCTTC,CASSYSLGTAFYGYTF
NA,TRBJ2-7,13,TRBV11-1,NA,TGTGCCAGCAGCCCTACAGGGTTCAACGAGCAGTACTTC,CASSPTGFNEQYF
NA,TRBJ2-7,19,TRBV5-1,TRBD2,TGCGCCAGCAGCCGCTCAGCCGGGACTAGCGGGATTAGTAGCTACGAGCAGTACTTC,CASSRSAGTSGISSYEQYF
NA,TRBJ2-3,15,TRBV5-1,TRBD2,TGCGCCAGCAGCTTGGAAGGTAGCGGGAGTGATACGCAGTATTTT,CASSLEGSGSDTQYF
NA,TRBJ1-1,14,TRBV5-8,TRBD1,TGTGCCAGCAGCTTGGCGCAGGGGGCAGGACAAGCTTTCTTT,CASSLAQGAGQAFF
NA,TRBJ1-1,16,TRBV10-3,TRBD1,TGTGCCATCAGTGGCGGGACAGGGGGATATTCAGCTGAAGCTTTCTTT,CAISGGTGGYSAEAFF
NA,TRBJ2-1,12,TRBV19,NA,TGTGCCAGTGGTGACAGAGACAATGAGCAGTTCTTC,CASGDRDNEQFF
NA,TRBJ2-7,14,TRBV30,NA,TGTGCCTGGAGTGTTGGGGCAGCCTCCTACGAGCAGTACTTC,CAWSVGAASYEQYF
NA,TRBJ2-5,13,TRBV19,TRBD2,TGTGCCAGTAGTATAAGACTAGCGGAGACCCAGTACTTC,CASSIRLAETQYF
NA,TRBJ1-3,15,TRBV6-5,NA,TGTGCCAGCAGTCCCGGGGAGGGGGAAGGAAACACCATATATTTT,CASSPGEGEGNTIYF
NA,TRBJ2-5,13,TRBV5-1,NA,TGCGCCAGCAGCCACGCGGGACAAGAGACCCAGTACTTC,CASSHAGQETQYF
once,TRBJ1-1,12,TRBV21-1,NA,TGTGCCAGCAGGACAGGGCACACTGAAGCTTTCTTT,CASRTGHTEAFF
NA,TRBJ1-1,15,TRBV7-8,TRBD1,TGTGCCAGCAGCCTAGGACAGGAGAGTTGGAGTGAAGCTTTCTTT,CASSLGQESWSEAFF
NA,TRBJ2-5,11,TRBV20-1,NA,TGCAGCTTGACTAGGGCGGAGACCCAGTACTTC,CSLTRAETQYF
NA,TRBJ2-7,15,TRBV10-1,TRBD2,TGCGCCACCTCCCGGTCGGTAGCGGGCTCCTACGAGCAGTACTTC,CATSRSVAGSYEQYF
NA,TRBJ2-2,14,TRBV7-8,NA,TGTGCCAGCAGCCCCGTTTGGAACACCGGGGAGCTGTTTTTT,CASSPVWNTGELFF
NA,TRBJ2-2,13,TRBV19,NA,TGTGCCAGTAGTCCTAATTTTGTCGGGGAGCTGTTTTTT,CASSPNFVGELFF
NA,TRBJ1-5,17,TRBV2,TRBD1,TGTGCCAGCAGTGCGGGACAGGAGAGTTATAGCAATCAGCCCCAGCATTTT,CASSAGQESYSNQPQHF
NA,TRBJ1-5,14,TRBV19,TRBD1,TGTGCCAGTAGGGTGGACAGGGCCGGTCAGCCCCAGCATTTT,CASRVDRAGQPQHF
NA,TRBJ2-1,17,TRBV7-2,TRBD2,TGTGCCAGCAGCTTAGGTAGGGGGCTAGCGGGAGAGAATGAGCAGTTCTTC,CASSLGRGLAGENEQFF
NA,TRBJ1-2,16,TRBV6-2/TRBV6-3,TRBD1,TGTGCCAGCAGTCGGGACAGGTCCCCTACCAACTATGGCTACACCTTC,CASSRDRSPTNYGYTF
NA,TRBJ1-6,14,TRBV20-1,NA,TGCAGTGCTAGTTTCTCCTCCTATAATTCACCCCTCCACTTT,CSASFSSYNSPLHF
few,TRBJ2-6,18,TRBV15,NA,TGTGCCACCAGCAGTTTAGAGGGGGTCGCCTCTGGGGCCAACGTCCTGACTTTC,CATSSLEGVASGANVLTF
few,TRBJ1-1,13,TRBV11-3,NA,TGTGCCAGCAGCTACAGTAGGAACACTGAAGCTTTCTTT,CASSYSRNTEAFF
NA,TRBJ2-3,13,TRBV7-3,NA,TGTGCCAGCAGCTTACAACCGGCAGATACGCAGTATTTT,CASSLQPADTQYF
NA,TRBJ2-7,13,TRBV5-1,NA,TGCGCCAGCAGCTTGGCCCCACAGTACGAGCAGTACTTC,CASSLAPQYEQYF
NA,TRBJ1-1,15,TRBV11-1,NA,TGTGCCAGCAGCTTAGTTCCGGGGTGGGAGGCTGAAGCTTTCTTT,CASSLVPGWEAEAFF
NA,TRBJ2-7,17,TRBV5-1,TRBD2,TGCGCCAGCAGCTTGGACGACCAGGGGACTAGCTCCTACGAGCAGTACTTC,CASSLDDQGTSSYEQYF
NA,TRBJ1-5,14,TRBV13,NA,TGTGCCAGCAGCTTCAGGGGAGGGAATCAGCCCCAGCATTTT,CASSFRGGNQPQHF
NA,TRBJ2-7,12,TRBV5-4,NA,TGTGCCAGCAGCTTCGGCTCCTACGAGCAGTACTTC,CASSFGSYEQYF
NA,TRBJ2-1,10,TRBV28,NA,TGTGCCAGCAGTTTCGGTGAGCAGTTCTTC,CASSFGEQFF
NA,TRBJ1-6,12,TRBV6-5,NA,TGTGCCAGCAAACCAGCGGGAGGACCCCTCCACTTT,CASKPAGGPLHF
NA,TRBJ1-2,15,TRBV11-2,TRBD1,TGTGCCAGCAGCTTAGCGGACAGGGGAGGAGGTGGCTACACCTTC,CASSLADRGGGGYTF
NA,TRBJ1-3,11,TRBV28,NA,TGTGCCAGCGTACAGGGTAACACCATATATTTT,CASVQGNTIYF
NA,TRBJ1-2,13,TRBV18,NA,TGTGCCAGCTCACCACTGGACAGCGCGGGCTACACCTTC,CASSPLDSAGYTF
NA,TRBJ2-1,17,TRBV10-3,TRBD2,TGTGCCATCAGTGACATCTCACTAGCGGGAGACCGCAATGAGCAGTTCTTC,CAISDISLAGDRNEQFF
NA,TRBJ2-7,13,TRBV19,NA,TGTGCCAGCAGTAAGGGCACAGGGAACGAGCAGTACTTC,CASSKGTGNEQYF
NA,TRBJ2-3,17,TRBV10-3,TRBD2,TGTGCCATCAGTGAGTCGAACACGGGGGGAGGGACAGATACGCAGTATTTT,CAISESNTGGGTDTQYF
few,TRBJ1-4,15,TRBV18,TRBD1,TGTGCCAGCTCAGTTGCGGGACAGGGCGCGGAAAAACTGTTTTTT,CASSVAGQGAEKLFF